These 15 T cell receptor beta chains share one sample of origin, sequenced in a study of blood T cells in healthy people across ages. Using a J-beta primer mix together with a sample-barcoded 5' primer, a second PCR was run for roughly 7 to 12 cycles. TCRdb passed the 5' RACE reads through MiXCR, listing each CDR3 protein once. The sample shows some 1.5 million distinct CDR3 sequences, 35% to 45% of them seen only once. The sample comprised blood. These receptors originate from a woman under 30 in good health.

V usage is TRBV29-1 and J usage is TRBJ1-1; TRBD1 might be the D (6 bases). Per the germline V gene, CDR1 is SQVTM and CDR2 is ANQGSEA. The CDR3 covers 14 residues. V shed 7 bases and J shed 1 base, with 16 bases lying between them. The CDR3 sequence is CSASHDRRNTEAFF. The CDR3, as DNA: TGCAGCGCCAGCCACGACAGGAGGAACACTGAAGCTTTCTTT.

This clonotype was counted between two and nine times. The genes are TRBV5-6 and TRBJ2-1; D remains unclear. Germline V gives CDR1 SGHDT, CDR2 YYEEEE. Trimming took off 4 bases at V and 5 bases at J, with 13 bases between the two ends. CDR3 length: 14 residues. CDR3 DNA sequence: TGTGCCAGCAGCGTTCCGGTCGGGCACAATGAGCAGTTCTTC. This codes for CASSVPVGHNEQFF.

In DNA, the CDR3 is TGTGCCAGCAGTTTTACTAGTCGCTACGAGCAGTACTTC. Translated: CASSFTSRYEQYF. The chain carries TRBV27 and TRBJ2-7, with a tentative D call TRBD2 (5 bases). CDR3 size: 13 residues. Germline CDR1 reads MNHEY; CDR2 reads SMNVEV (reference sequence). The V end was cut by 3 bases, the J end by 3 bases, with 9 bases between.

V gene TRBV29-1 combines with J gene TRBJ2-7; tentatively, D is TRBD2 (6 bases). Gene TRBJ2-5 matches the end of the DNA better, so the J call may be wrong. CDR1 is SQVTM, CDR2 ANQGSEA, per germline. The length of the CDR3 is 15 residues. CDR3: CSVEGSAAGRKTQYF. DNA of the CDR3: TGCAGCGTTGAAGGTTCGGCGGCGGGGAGGAAGACCCAGTACTTC.

This chain connects TRBV29-1 to TRBJ2-5, with D unresolved. The germline V gene encodes CDR1 SQVTM and CDR2 ANQGSEA. Trimming took 7 bases from V and 1 from J, leaving 10 bases between them. The CDR3 is 12 amino acids. The chain's CDR3 is CSGRRIQETQYF. CDR3 in DNA: TGCAGCGGGAGACGTATCCAAGAGACCCAGTACTTC. The full variable domain, rest sourced from reference TRBV29-1 and TRBJ2-5, is SAVISQKPSRDICQRGTSLTIQCQVDSQVTMMFWYRQQPGQSLTLIATANQGSEATYESGFVIDKFPISRPNLTFSTLTVSNMSPEDSSIYLCSGRRIQETQYFGPGTRLLVL.

The J gene is TRBJ2-6, the V gene TRBV5-1, with D possibly matching TRBD1 (5 bases). The CDR3 length is 21 residues. The V gene's germline CDR1 is SGHRS and CDR2 YFSETQ. The V end was cut by 2 bases, the J end by 0 bases, with 24 bases between. The CDR3 coding sequence is TGCGCCAGCAGCTTTTTGCGACAGCGAGAGGAAATTTACTCTGGGGCCAACGTCCTGACTTTC. Its protein is CASSFLRQREEIYSGANVLTF.

This clonotype was seen a few times. The rearrangement uses TRBV7-9 and TRBJ1-4; TRBD1 might be the D (6 bases). The CDR3 contains 15 residues. Germline CDR1 is SEHNR and CDR2 is FQNEAQ (reference sequence). Trimming removed 4 bases from V and 7 bases from J, with 16 bases in between. The CDR3 DNA follows: TGTGCCAGCAGCTCATTCGGAACAGGGAGTGAAAAACTGTTTTTT. Translating gives CASSSFGTGSEKLFF.

Only a few counts were recorded for this clonotype. This chain joins TRBV6-1 and TRBJ1-4; the D is unclear. The CDR3 covers 15 residues. V was shortened by 0 bases and J by 7 bases, with 12 bases between the two germline ends. The germline gives CDR1 MNHNS, CDR2 SASEGT. As DNA, the CDR3 is TGTGCCAGCAGTGAAGCGTATGGGTGGAGTGAAAAACTGTTTTTT. This encodes CASSEAYGWSEKLFF.

To note about this clonotype: Just one base apart from a much larger clone, this may be a read error. The DNA is left out, because the CDR3 cannot be placed on it with certainty; the CDR3 is given as TCRdb lists it. The chain recombines TRBV28 with TRBJ1-2; the D segment call TRBD1 is taken from the table without a DNA check. The CDR3 is 14 residues long, ends included. Germline CDR1 is MDHEN and CDR2 is SYDVKM. The CDR3 reads CATIYIQGNYGCTF.

This clonotype has a handful of counts. Germline and junction disagree at one end, which may indicate a read error. V usage is TRBV2 and J usage is TRBJ2-3; D call uncertain. The CDR3 consists of 11 residues. CDR1 is SNHLY, CDR2 FYNNEI, per germline. CDR3 bases: TGTGCCAGCAGAGAAGGCCCAGATCAGTATTTT. It codes for CASREGPDQYF.

The chain carries TRBV6-5 and TRBJ2-2; 11 nucleotides match TRBD2. Germline-derived CDR1 and CDR2 are MNHEY and SVGAGI. J was trimmed by 7 bases and V by 5 bases; bases with no gene match: 3. CDR3 length: 14 residues. CDR3 nucleotides: TGTGCCAGCAGTCCGGGACTAGCGGACGGGGAGCTGTTTTTT. It encodes CASSPGLADGELFF.

The chain couples TRBV29-1 to TRBJ2-1; D remains unclear. TRBJ2-7 matches the DNA end more closely, so the J call is doubtful. Germline CDR1 is SQVTM and CDR2 is ANQGSEA. This CDR3 has 14 amino acids. CDR3: CSVEGRSSYNEQYF. DNA for the CDR3: TGCAGCGTTGAGGGCAGAAGCTCCTACAATGAGCAGTACTTC.

The rearrangement joins TRBV9 to TRBJ2-1; possible D gene TRBD2, 5 bases. Deletions cut 0 bases from V and 4 bases from J, with 11 bases between. This CDR3 region has 15 residues. Germline lookup yields CDR1 SGDLS and CDR2 YYNGEE. CDR3 loop: CASSVDGRTYNEQFF. The CDR3 DNA sequence: TGTGCCAGCAGCGTAGACGGCAGGACTTACAATGAGCAGTTCTTC.

The gene calls are TRBV5-6 and TRBJ2-3; a weak D match, TRBD2 (5 bases). Germline V gene sequence: CDR1 SGHDT, CDR2 YYEEEE. V lost 3 bases and J lost 2, with 16 bases in between. The CDR3 runs to 16 residues. CDR3 nucleotides: TGTGCCAGCAGCTCCTCGTCGGAGGCCTACACAGATACGCAGTATTTT. It yields the protein CASSSSSEAYTDTQYF.

In the case of this clonotype: The junction does not match germline at one end; this may be a read error. The chain is built from TRBV7-9 and TRBJ2-1; perhaps TRBD1 as D (5 bases). CDR1 SEHNR and CDR2 FQNEAQ come from the germline V gene (reference sequence). The CDR3 covers 12 residues. CDR3 DNA sequence: TGTGCAAGCAGCTTAGGGCAGGGTAGGCAGTTCTTC. Protein sequence: CASSLGQGRQFF.